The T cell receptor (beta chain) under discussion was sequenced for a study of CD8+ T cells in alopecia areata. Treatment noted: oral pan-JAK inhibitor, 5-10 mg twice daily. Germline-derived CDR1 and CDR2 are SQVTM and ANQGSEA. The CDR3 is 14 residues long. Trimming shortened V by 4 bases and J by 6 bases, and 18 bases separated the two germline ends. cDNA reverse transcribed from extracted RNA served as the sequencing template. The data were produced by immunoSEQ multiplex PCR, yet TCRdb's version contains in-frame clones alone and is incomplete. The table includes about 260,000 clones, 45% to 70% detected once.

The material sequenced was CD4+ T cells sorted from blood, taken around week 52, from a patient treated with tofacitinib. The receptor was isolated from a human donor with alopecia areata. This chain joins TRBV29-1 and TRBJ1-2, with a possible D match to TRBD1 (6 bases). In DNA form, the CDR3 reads TGCAGCGTTGCGCGGATCACAGGGTGGGATGGCTACACCTTC. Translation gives CSVARITGWDGYTF.